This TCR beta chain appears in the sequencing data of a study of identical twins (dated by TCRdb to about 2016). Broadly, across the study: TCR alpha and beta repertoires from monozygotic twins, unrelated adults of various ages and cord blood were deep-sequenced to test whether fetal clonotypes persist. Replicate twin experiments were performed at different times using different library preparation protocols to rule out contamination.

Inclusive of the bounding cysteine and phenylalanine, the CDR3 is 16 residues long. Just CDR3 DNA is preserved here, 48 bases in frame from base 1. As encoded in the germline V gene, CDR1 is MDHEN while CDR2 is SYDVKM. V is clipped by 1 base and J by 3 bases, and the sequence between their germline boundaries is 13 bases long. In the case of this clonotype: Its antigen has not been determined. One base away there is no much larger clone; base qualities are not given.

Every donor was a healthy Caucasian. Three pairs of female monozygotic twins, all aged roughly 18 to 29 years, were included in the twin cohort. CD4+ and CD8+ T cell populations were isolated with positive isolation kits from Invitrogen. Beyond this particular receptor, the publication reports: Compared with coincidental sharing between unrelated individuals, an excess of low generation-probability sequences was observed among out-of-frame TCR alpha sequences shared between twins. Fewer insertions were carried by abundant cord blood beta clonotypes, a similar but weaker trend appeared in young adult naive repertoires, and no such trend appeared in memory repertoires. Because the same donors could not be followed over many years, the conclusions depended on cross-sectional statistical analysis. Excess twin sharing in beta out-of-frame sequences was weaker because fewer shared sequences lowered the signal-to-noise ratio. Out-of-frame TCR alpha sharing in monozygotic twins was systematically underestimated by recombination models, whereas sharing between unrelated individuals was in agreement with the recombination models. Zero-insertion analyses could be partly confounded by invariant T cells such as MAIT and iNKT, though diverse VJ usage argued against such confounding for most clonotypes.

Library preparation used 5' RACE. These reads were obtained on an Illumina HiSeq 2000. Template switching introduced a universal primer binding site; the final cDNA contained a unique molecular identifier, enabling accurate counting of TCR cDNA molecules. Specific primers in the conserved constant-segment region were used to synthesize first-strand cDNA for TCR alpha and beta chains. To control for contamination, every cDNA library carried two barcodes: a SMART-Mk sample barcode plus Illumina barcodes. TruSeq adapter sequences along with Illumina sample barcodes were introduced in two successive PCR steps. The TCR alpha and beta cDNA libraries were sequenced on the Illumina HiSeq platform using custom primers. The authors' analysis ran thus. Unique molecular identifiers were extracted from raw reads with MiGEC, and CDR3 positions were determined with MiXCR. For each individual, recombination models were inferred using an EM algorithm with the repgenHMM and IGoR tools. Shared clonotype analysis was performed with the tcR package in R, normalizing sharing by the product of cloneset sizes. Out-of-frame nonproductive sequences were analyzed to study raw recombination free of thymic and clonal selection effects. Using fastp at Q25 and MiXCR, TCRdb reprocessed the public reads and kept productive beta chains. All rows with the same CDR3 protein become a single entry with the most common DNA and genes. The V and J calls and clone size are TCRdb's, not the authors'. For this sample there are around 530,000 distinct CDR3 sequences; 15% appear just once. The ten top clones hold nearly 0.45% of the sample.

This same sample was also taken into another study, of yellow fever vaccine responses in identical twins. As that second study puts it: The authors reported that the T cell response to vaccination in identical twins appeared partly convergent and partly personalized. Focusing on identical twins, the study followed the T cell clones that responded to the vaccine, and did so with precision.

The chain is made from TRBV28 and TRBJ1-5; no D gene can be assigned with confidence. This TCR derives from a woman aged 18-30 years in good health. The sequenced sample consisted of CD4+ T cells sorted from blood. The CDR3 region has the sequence CASSLLSEGSNQPQHF. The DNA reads TGTGCCAGCAGTTTATTGTCTGAGGGATCCAATCAGCCCCAGCATTTT. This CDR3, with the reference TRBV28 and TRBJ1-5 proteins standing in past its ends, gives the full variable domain DVKVTQSSRYLVKRTGEKVFLECVQDMDHENMFWYRQDPGLGLRLIYFSYDVKMKEKGDIPEGYSVSREKKERFSLILESASTNQTSMYLCASSLLSEGSNQPQHFGDGTRLSIL.